These 21 T cell receptor beta chains share one sample of origin, sequenced in a study of T cells expressing NK-cell markers. No DNA is given; TCRdb re-called the 5' RACE reads and lists each CDR3 protein once. The sample data list about 260,000 distinct CDR3 sequences. Input material: blood T cells: a sorted CD56 or NKG2C T cell subset, CD4+ or CD8+ T cells, or bulk PBMC T cells (not recorded which). The receptors were gathered from a woman between 18 and 75 years old in good health.

This chain uses TRBV15 with TRBJ1-1; TCRdb proposes TRBD1, but this gene call is untestable without DNA. CDR3 size: 16 residues. Germline CDR1 and CDR2: LNHNV and YYDKDF (reference sequence). The CDR3 protein is CATSRRRQGANTEAFF. The complete variable domain, with remaining parts taken from reference TRBV15 and TRBJ1-1, reads DAMVIQNPRYQVTQFGKPVTLSCSQTLNHNVMYWYQQKSSQAPKLLFHYYDKDFNNEADTPDNFQSRRPNTSFCFLDIRSPGLGDTAMYLCATSRRRQGANTEAFFGQGTRLTVV.

This chain links TRBV15 with TRBJ1-6; the D gene TCRdb calls, TRBD1, cannot be checked with no DNA. The germline gives CDR1 LNHNV, CDR2 YYDKDF (reference sequence). The CDR3 spans 14 residues. The CDR3 loop reads CATSRDRAWSPLHF.

The chain carries TRBV7-2 and TRBJ2-5; TCRdb designates TRBD2, a call that cannot be tested without DNA. CDR1 and CDR2 (germline): SGHTA, FQGNSA. CDR3 length equals 15 residues. The CDR3 sequence: CASSLMRTSSETQYF.

The chain carries TRBV20-1 and TRBJ2-5; TCRdb picks TRBD2, but there is no DNA to check that call. The length of the CDR3 is 15 residues. Germline-derived CDR1 and CDR2 are DFQATT and SNEGSKA (reference sequence). CDR3: CSASILAGTQETQYF.

The chain links TRBV12-3 or TRBV12-4 to TRBJ2-5. The CDR3 is 13 residues long. This CDR3 reads CASSLQVARTQYF.

The V call is TRBV11-3, the J call TRBJ2-1; TCRdb calls TRBD2, which cannot be checked without DNA. Looked up from germline, CDR1 is SGHNT and CDR2 is YENEEA. CDR3 size: 21 residues. The CDR3 loop reads CASSSQGGGLAGGTGDNEQFF.

The rearrangement links TRBV6-1 to TRBJ2-7; the D gene TCRdb calls, TRBD2, cannot be checked with no DNA. Germline values: CDR1 MNHNS, CDR2 SASEGT. The CDR3 is made up of 14 amino acids. CDR3 region: CASSEIGTIYEQYF.

The CDR3 here is CASSSGTAGNTIYF. V gene TRBV2 combines with J gene TRBJ1-3; TCRdb returns TRBD1, unconfirmable since there is no DNA. This CDR3 comprises 14 residues. Per the germline V gene, CDR1 is SNHLY and CDR2 is FYNNEI.

The chain uses TRBV12-3 or TRBV12-4 and TRBJ2-5. The CDR3 contains 14 residues. The CDR3 sequence: CASKWIGRQETQYF.

The rearrangement joins TRBV6-2 or TRBV6-3 to TRBJ2-5; the TCRdb call, TRBD1, lacks DNA for checking. The CDR3 extends over 15 amino acids. Germline CDR1 and CDR2: MNHEY and SVGEGT. CDR3 protein: CASSKRTGSRETQYF.

This rearrangement joins TRBV6-2 or TRBV6-3 to TRBJ2-3; TCRdb gives TRBD1 as the D gene, but with no DNA this cannot be confirmed. CDR3 size: 13 residues. Looked up from germline, CDR1 is MNHEY and CDR2 is SVGEGT. CDR3 protein: CALGAEGEDTQYF.

The rearrangement uses TRBV29-1 and TRBJ2-5; there is no DNA to check the TCRdb D call of TRBD2. The CDR3 loop spans 14 amino acids. Germline V gene lookup returns CDR1 SQVTM and CDR2 ANQGSEA. Here the CDR3 reads CSVISGGGQETQYF.

This chain uses TRBV6-1 with TRBJ1-3. The CDR3 consists of 14 residues. Germline assignment: CDR1 MNHNS and CDR2 SASEGT. The CDR3 loop is CASSSGTSRNTIYF.

The chain joins TRBV20-1 to TRBJ1-5; absent DNA, TCRdb's TRBD1 call cannot be checked. Germline values: CDR1 DFQATT, CDR2 SNEGSKA (reference sequence). The CDR3 has 14 amino acids. The CDR3 spells CSARDPRVNQPQHF.

J is TRBJ2-3 and V is TRBV21-1; lacking DNA, the TRBD1 call made by TCRdb goes unchecked. TRBV21-1 is annotated as a pseudogene. The CDR3 extends over 15 amino acids. CDR3 amino acids: CASSFSQGGTDTQYF.

The chain joins TRBV11-2 to TRBJ2-7. The CDR3 covers 13 residues. The germline gives CDR1 SGHAT, CDR2 FQNNGV. The CDR3 reads CASSAVGFYGQYF.

The CDR3 spells CSAARAGGTGELFF. The chain couples TRBV20-1 to TRBJ2-2; with no DNA, the TCRdb D assignment of TRBD2 cannot be verified. The length of the CDR3 is 14 residues. CDR1 is DFQATT, CDR2 SNEGSKA, per germline (reference sequence).

The V call is TRBV4-3, the J call TRBJ2-5; the D gene TCRdb calls, TRBD2, cannot be checked with no DNA. CDR1 and CDR2 (germline): LGHNA, YSLEER. The length of the CDR3 is 17 residues. The CDR3 here is CASSRRGSREGGETQYF.

The J gene is TRBJ1-2, the V gene TRBV20-1. This CDR3 is 11 amino acids long. Germline assignment: CDR1 DFQATT and CDR2 SNEGSKA (reference sequence). CDR3 region: CSASFTYGYTF.

V is TRBV7-9 and J is TRBJ2-5. The CDR3 covers 12 residues. CDR1 SEHNR and CDR2 FQNEAQ come from the germline V gene (reference sequence). This CDR3 is CASSLSLETQYF.

This chain joins TRBV18 and TRBJ2-1; absent DNA, TCRdb's TRBD1 call cannot be checked. CDR1 is KGHSH and CDR2 is LQKENI in the germline V gene. The CDR3 covers 14 residues. CDR3 residues: CASSPASGSGEQFF.